The clone carrying this TCR beta chain was observed a handful of times. Its antigen is currently unknown. Carried by the TCR beta cDNA libraries were unique molecular identifiers. TCRdb reanalysed the PCR reads using MiXCR and keeps one entry per CDR3 protein. This table holds about 540,000 distinct CDR3 sequences, under 40% found once. The data were obtained in a study of post-analysis software for immune sequencing data. General study findings and limits: Controls showed significantly higher normalized Chao1 diversity than did multiple sclerosis patients.

Sequenced sample: blood. The sequence derives from a girl aged 2-17 years with multiple sclerosis.

CDR3 sequence reads: CASSQGVWYNEQFF. In nucleotides, the CDR3 is TGTGCCAGCAGTCAGGGAGTATGGTACAATGAGCAGTTCTTC. V gene TRBV11-2 combines with J gene TRBJ2-1; D may match TRBD1 or TRBD2 (5 bases each). The CDR3 is made up of 14 amino acids. Germline-derived CDR1 and CDR2 are SGHAT and FQNNGV. V lost 6 bases, J lost 4 bases, and 13 bases lay in between.